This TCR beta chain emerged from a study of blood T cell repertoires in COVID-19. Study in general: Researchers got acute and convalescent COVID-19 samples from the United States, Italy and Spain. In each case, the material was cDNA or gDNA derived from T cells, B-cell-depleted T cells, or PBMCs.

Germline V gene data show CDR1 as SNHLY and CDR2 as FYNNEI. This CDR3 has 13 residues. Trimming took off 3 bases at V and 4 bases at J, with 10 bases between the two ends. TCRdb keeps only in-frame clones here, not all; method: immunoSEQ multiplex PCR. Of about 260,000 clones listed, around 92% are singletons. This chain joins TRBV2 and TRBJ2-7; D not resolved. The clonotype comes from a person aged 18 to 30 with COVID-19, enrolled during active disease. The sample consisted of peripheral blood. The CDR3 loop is CASSENPGYEQYF. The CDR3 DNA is TGTGCCAGCAGTGAGAATCCGGGTTACGAGCAGTACTTC.